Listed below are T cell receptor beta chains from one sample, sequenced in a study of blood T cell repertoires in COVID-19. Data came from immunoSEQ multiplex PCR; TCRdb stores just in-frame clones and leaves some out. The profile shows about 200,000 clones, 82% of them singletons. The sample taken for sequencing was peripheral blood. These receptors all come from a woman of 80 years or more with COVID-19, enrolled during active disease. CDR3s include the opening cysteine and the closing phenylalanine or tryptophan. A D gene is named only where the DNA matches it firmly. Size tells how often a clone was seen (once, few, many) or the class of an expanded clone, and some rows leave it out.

cdr3_aa: CASSVLDRPYNEKLFF
cdr3_nt: TGTGCCAGCAGCGTCCTTGACAGGCCGTATAATGAAAAACTGTTTTTT
v_call: TRBV11-2
j_call: TRBJ1-4
clone_size: -
d_call: -

cdr3_aa: CAISESNNQPQHF
cdr3_nt: TGTGCCATCAGTGAGTCCAACAATCAGCCCCAGCATTTT
v_call: TRBV10-3
j_call: TRBJ1-5
clone_size: -
d_call: -

cdr3_aa: CASAPASTTDTRYF
cdr3_nt: TGTGCAAGCGCCCCAGCCTCGACCACAGATACGCGGTATTTT
v_call: TRBV7-2
j_call: TRBJ2-3
clone_size: -
d_call: -

cdr3_aa: CASSEESSGRYTQYF
cdr3_nt: TGTGCCAGCAGTGAAGAGTCTAGCGGGAGATATACGCAGTATTTT
v_call: TRBV6-1
j_call: TRBJ2-3
clone_size: -
d_call: TRBD2

cdr3_aa: CASSPISSSYNSPLHF
cdr3_nt: TGTGCCAGCTCACCTATCTCGAGTAGTTATAATTCACCCCTCCACTTT
v_call: TRBV18
j_call: TRBJ1-6
clone_size: once
d_call: -

cdr3_aa: CASSLDRNLEAFF
cdr3_nt: TGTGCCAGCAGCCTAGACAGGAATCTTGAAGCTTTCTTT
v_call: TRBV12-3/TRBV12-4
j_call: TRBJ1-1
clone_size: once
d_call: -

cdr3_aa: CASSDPGTDEKLFF
cdr3_nt: TGCGCCAGCAGCGATCCCGGGACAGACGAAAAACTGTTTTTT
v_call: TRBV5-1
j_call: TRBJ1-4
clone_size: -
d_call: TRBD1

cdr3_aa: CASSLGTANTGELFF
cdr3_nt: TGTGCCAGCAGCTTAGGGACAGCGAACACCGGGGAGCTGTTTTTT
v_call: TRBV7-9
j_call: TRBJ2-2
clone_size: few
d_call: -

cdr3_aa: CASSRRGNQPQHF
cdr3_nt: TGTGCCAGCAGTCGCAGGGGGAATCAGCCCCAGCATTTT
v_call: TRBV2
j_call: TRBJ1-5
clone_size: -
d_call: TRBD1

cdr3_aa: CASSPESGRSTGTQYF
cdr3_nt: TGTGCCAGCTCACCAGAGAGTGGGCGTAGCACAGGTACGCAGTATTTT
v_call: TRBV18
j_call: TRBJ2-3
clone_size: -
d_call: -

cdr3_aa: CASKTGDLTGEAFF
cdr3_nt: TGCGCCAGCAAGACAGGGGATTTAACTGGTGAAGCTTTCTTT
v_call: TRBV5-1
j_call: TRBJ1-1
clone_size: -
d_call: TRBD1

cdr3_aa: CASTGTAGNTIYF
cdr3_nt: TGTGCCAGTACCGGGACTGCTGGAAACACCATATATTTT
v_call: TRBV19
j_call: TRBJ1-3
clone_size: -
d_call: -

cdr3_aa: CASSLSGIGNEQFF
cdr3_nt: TGCGCCAGCAGCCTTTCCGGGATAGGCAATGAGCAGTTCTTC
v_call: TRBV4-3
j_call: TRBJ2-1
clone_size: -
d_call: -

cdr3_aa: CASSWTSGQETQYF
cdr3_nt: TGTGCCAGCAGCTGGACTAGCGGTCAAGAGACCCAGTACTTC
v_call: TRBV5-4
j_call: TRBJ2-5
clone_size: -
d_call: TRBD2

cdr3_aa: CASSSRSQRPQHF
cdr3_nt: TGTGCCAGTAGTTCGAGGTCCCAACGGCCCCAGCATTTT
v_call: TRBV19
j_call: TRBJ1-5
clone_size: -
d_call: -

cdr3_aa: CASSLSGGSYEQYF
cdr3_nt: TGTGCCAGCAGCCTTAGCGGGGGCTCCTACGAGCAGTACTTC
v_call: TRBV3-1/TRBV3-2
j_call: TRBJ2-7
clone_size: -
d_call: TRBD2

cdr3_aa: CATSDHTGGSDEQYF
cdr3_nt: TGTGCCACCAGTGATCACACAGGGGGTTCGGACGAGCAGTACTTC
v_call: TRBV24-1
j_call: TRBJ2-7
clone_size: few
d_call: TRBD1

cdr3_aa: CATSDGQLAKNIQYF
cdr3_nt: TGTGCCACCAGTGATGGACAACTAGCCAAAAACATTCAGTACTTC
v_call: TRBV24-1
j_call: TRBJ2-4
clone_size: -
d_call: -

cdr3_aa: CASSLQRGVQEQFF
cdr3_nt: TGTGCCAGCAGCTTACAGCGGGGGGTACAGGAGCAGTTCTTC
v_call: TRBV7-2
j_call: TRBJ2-1
clone_size: -
d_call: TRBD2

cdr3_aa: CASSGMGQGYEQYF
cdr3_nt: TGTGCCAGCAGTGGGATGGGACAGGGCTACGAGCAGTACTTC
v_call: TRBV2
j_call: TRBJ2-7
clone_size: -
d_call: TRBD1

cdr3_aa: CASSEGGGRRTEAFF
cdr3_nt: TGTGCCAGCAGCGAGGGAGGGGGGAGGAGAACTGAAGCTTTCTTT
v_call: TRBV9
j_call: TRBJ1-1
clone_size: -
d_call: -

cdr3_aa: CASSSRLAYNEQFF
cdr3_nt: TGTGCCAGCAGCAGCAGACTAGCCTACAATGAGCAGTTCTTC
v_call: TRBV7-2
j_call: TRBJ2-1
clone_size: -
d_call: -

cdr3_aa: CASSPGQGNQPQHF
cdr3_nt: TGCGCCAGCAGCCCAGGACAGGGCAACCAGCCCCAGCATTTT
v_call: TRBV5-1
j_call: TRBJ1-5
clone_size: -
d_call: TRBD1

cdr3_aa: CATSRERYTEAFF
cdr3_nt: TGTGCCACCAGCAGAGAGAGATACACTGAAGCTTTCTTT
v_call: TRBV15
j_call: TRBJ1-1
clone_size: -
d_call: -

cdr3_aa: CATSDEKGANNEQFF
cdr3_nt: TGTGCCACCAGTGATGAGAAGGGGGCTAACAATGAGCAGTTCTTC
v_call: TRBV24-1
j_call: TRBJ2-1
clone_size: -
d_call: TRBD1

cdr3_aa: CASSQEGRQGRTEAFF
cdr3_nt: TGCGCCAGCAGCCAAGAGGGGAGACAGGGTAGGACTGAAGCTTTCTTT
v_call: TRBV4-1
j_call: TRBJ1-1
clone_size: -
d_call: TRBD1

cdr3_aa: CASSYLDASGGQPQHF
cdr3_nt: TGTGCCAGCAGTTATCTTGACGCCTCAGGGGGTCAGCCCCAGCATTTT
v_call: TRBV6-2/TRBV6-3
j_call: TRBJ1-5
clone_size: -
d_call: TRBD1

cdr3_aa: CASSLRQGARKLFF
cdr3_nt: TGTGCCAGCAGTTTACGGCAGGGGGCGCGGAAACTGTTTTTT
v_call: TRBV28
j_call: TRBJ1-4
clone_size: few
d_call: TRBD1

cdr3_aa: CAISETGGGSFAEAFF
cdr3_nt: TGTGCCATCAGTGAGACAGGGGGCGGAAGTTTTGCTGAAGCTTTCTTT
v_call: TRBV10-3
j_call: TRBJ1-1
clone_size: once
d_call: TRBD1

cdr3_aa: CASSLDRGYQETQYF
cdr3_nt: TGTGCCAGCAGCTTAGACAGGGGGTACCAAGAGACCCAGTACTTC
v_call: TRBV7-6
j_call: TRBJ2-5
clone_size: -
d_call: TRBD1

cdr3_aa: CSARFRLEAFF
cdr3_nt: TGCAGTGCTAGATTCAGATTAGAAGCTTTCTTT
v_call: TRBV20-1
j_call: TRBJ1-1
clone_size: -
d_call: -

cdr3_aa: CASSVEWSSYNEQFF
cdr3_nt: TGTGCCAGCAGTGTGGAGTGGAGCTCCTACAATGAGCAGTTCTTC
v_call: TRBV6-4
j_call: TRBJ2-1
clone_size: -
d_call: -

cdr3_aa: CASSFSRDQPQHF
cdr3_nt: TGTGCCAGCAGCTTTTCCCGAGATCAGCCCCAGCATTTT
v_call: TRBV5-6
j_call: TRBJ1-5
clone_size: -
d_call: -

cdr3_aa: CASKEHRTPISYGYTF
cdr3_nt: TGTGCCAGCAAAGAGCATCGGACACCAATTTCCTATGGCTACACCTTC
v_call: TRBV28
j_call: TRBJ1-2
clone_size: -
d_call: -

cdr3_aa: CASSDGTGGMYEQYF
cdr3_nt: TGTGCCAGCAGCGACGGGACAGGGGGCATGTACGAGCAGTACTTC
v_call: TRBV9
j_call: TRBJ2-7
clone_size: -
d_call: TRBD1

cdr3_aa: CASSPRRAEGAFF
cdr3_nt: TGTGCCAGCAGCCCACGGCGGGCGGAGGGAGCTTTCTTT
v_call: TRBV5-6
j_call: TRBJ1-1
clone_size: few
d_call: -

cdr3_aa: CASSRAGAHEQYF
cdr3_nt: TGTGCCAGCAGCCGGGCGGGCGCACACGAGCAGTACTTC
v_call: TRBV4-2
j_call: TRBJ2-7
clone_size: -
d_call: -

cdr3_aa: CASSASGSNQPQHF
cdr3_nt: TGCGCCAGCAGTGCCTCGGGGAGCAATCAGCCCCAGCATTTT
v_call: TRBV10-1
j_call: TRBJ1-5
clone_size: -
d_call: -

cdr3_aa: CASSITLDGGDTQYF
cdr3_nt: TGTGCCAGTAGTATAACGTTAGACGGCGGGGATACGCAGTATTTT
v_call: TRBV19
j_call: TRBJ2-3
clone_size: -
d_call: -

cdr3_aa: CASSAIQGAHYGYTF
cdr3_nt: TGTGCCAGCAGCGCGATACAGGGTGCTCACTATGGCTACACCTTC
v_call: TRBV5-4
j_call: TRBJ1-2
clone_size: -
d_call: -

cdr3_aa: CASSESSYNSPLHF
cdr3_nt: TGCGCCAGCAGTGAGTCATCCTATAATTCACCCCTCCACTTT
v_call: TRBV5-1
j_call: TRBJ1-6
clone_size: once
d_call: -

cdr3_aa: CASSKPRQETQYF
cdr3_nt: TGTGCCAGCAGCAAACCCAGGCAAGAGACCCAGTACTTC
v_call: TRBV21-1
j_call: TRBJ2-5
clone_size: few
d_call: -

cdr3_aa: CASSVGDRALGEKLFF
cdr3_nt: TGTGCCAGCAGCGTAGGGGACAGGGCTTTAGGAGAAAAACTGTTTTTT
v_call: TRBV9
j_call: TRBJ1-4
clone_size: -
d_call: TRBD1

cdr3_aa: CASSLDAGPLFF
cdr3_nt: TGCGCCAGCAGCTTGGATGCAGGGCCCCTGTTTTTT
v_call: TRBV5-1
j_call: TRBJ1-4
clone_size: few
d_call: -

cdr3_aa: CASTILGEARETQYF
cdr3_nt: TGTGCCAGCACCATCCTCGGGGAGGCCCGAGAGACCCAGTACTTC
v_call: TRBV27
j_call: TRBJ2-5
clone_size: -
d_call: -

cdr3_aa: CASSRDSYTGELFF
cdr3_nt: TGTGCCAGCTCTCGGGACAGCTACACCGGGGAGCTGTTTTTT
v_call: TRBV18
j_call: TRBJ2-2
clone_size: -
d_call: TRBD1